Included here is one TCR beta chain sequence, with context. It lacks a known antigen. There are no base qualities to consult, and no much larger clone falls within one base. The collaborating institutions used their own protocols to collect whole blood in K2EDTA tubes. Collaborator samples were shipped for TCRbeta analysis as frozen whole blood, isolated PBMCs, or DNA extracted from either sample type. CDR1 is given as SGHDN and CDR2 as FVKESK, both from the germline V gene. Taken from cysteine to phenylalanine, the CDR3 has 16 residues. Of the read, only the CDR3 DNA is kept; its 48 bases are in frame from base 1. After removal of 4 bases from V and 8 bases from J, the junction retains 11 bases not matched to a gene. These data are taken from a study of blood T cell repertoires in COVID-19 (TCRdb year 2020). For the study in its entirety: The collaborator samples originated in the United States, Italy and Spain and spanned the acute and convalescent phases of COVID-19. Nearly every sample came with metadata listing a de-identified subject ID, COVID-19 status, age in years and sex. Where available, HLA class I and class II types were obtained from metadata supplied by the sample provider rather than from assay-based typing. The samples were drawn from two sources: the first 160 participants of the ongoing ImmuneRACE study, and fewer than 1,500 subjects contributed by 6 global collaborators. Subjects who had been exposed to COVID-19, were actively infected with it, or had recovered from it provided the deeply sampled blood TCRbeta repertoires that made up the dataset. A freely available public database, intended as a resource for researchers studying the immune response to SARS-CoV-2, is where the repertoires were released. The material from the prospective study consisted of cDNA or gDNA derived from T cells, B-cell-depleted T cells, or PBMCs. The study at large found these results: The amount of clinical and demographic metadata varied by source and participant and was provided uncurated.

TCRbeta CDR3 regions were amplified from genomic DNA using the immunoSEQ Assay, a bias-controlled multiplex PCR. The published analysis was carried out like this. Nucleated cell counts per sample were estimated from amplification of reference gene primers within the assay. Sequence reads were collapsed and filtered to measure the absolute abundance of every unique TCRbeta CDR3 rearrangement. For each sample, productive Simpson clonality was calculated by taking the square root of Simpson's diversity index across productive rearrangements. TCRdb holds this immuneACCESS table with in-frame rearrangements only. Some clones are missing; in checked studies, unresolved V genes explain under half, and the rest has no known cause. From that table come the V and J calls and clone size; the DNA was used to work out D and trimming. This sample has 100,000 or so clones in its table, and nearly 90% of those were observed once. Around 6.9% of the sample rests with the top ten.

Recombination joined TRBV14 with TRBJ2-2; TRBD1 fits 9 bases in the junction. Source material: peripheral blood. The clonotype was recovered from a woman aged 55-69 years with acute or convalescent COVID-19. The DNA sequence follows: TGTGCCAGCAGCCTCTCCCCACAGGGGGCAGTTGGGGAGCTGTTTTTT. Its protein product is CASSLSPQGAVGELFF.